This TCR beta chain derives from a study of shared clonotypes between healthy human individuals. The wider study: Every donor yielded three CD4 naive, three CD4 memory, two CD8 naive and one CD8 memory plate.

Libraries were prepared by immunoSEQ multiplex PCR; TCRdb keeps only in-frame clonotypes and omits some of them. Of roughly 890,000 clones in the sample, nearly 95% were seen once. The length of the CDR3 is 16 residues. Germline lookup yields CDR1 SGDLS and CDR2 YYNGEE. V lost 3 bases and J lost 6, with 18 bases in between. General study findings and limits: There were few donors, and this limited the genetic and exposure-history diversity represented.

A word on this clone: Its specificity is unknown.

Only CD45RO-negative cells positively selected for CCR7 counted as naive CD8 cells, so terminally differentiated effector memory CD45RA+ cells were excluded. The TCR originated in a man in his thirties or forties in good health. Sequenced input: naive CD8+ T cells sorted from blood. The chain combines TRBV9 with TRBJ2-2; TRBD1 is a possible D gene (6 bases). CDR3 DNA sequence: TGTGCCAGCAGCGCCCCAATACAGGGAATCCCCGGGGAGCTGTTTTTT. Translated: CASSAPIQGIPGELFF.